Listed here are 27 T cell receptor beta chains from one sample, sequenced in a study of early T cells in non-severe SARS-CoV-2 infection. One entry per CDR3 protein results from TCRdb running MiXCR on the 5' RACE reads. In the table there are more than 60,000 distinct CDR3 sequences, around 13% of which are singletons. Input material: whole blood. These receptors all stem from an adult who was a healthcare worker with PCR-confirmed SARS-CoV-2 infection or an uninfected control (not recorded which).

V is TRBV7-2 and J is TRBJ2-3; D remains unclear. Trimming cost V 5 bases and J 3 bases, with 6 bases left between them. Germline-derived CDR1 and CDR2 are SGHTA and FQGNSA. This CDR3 is 12 amino acids long. CDR3 loop: CASSLLTDTQYF. The CDR3 region has the DNA TGTGCCAGCAGCCTACTTACAGATACGCAGTATTTT.

The rearrangement links TRBV28 to TRBJ2-3, with D perhaps TRBD1 (6 bases). V was shortened by 8 bases and J by 0 bases, with 9 bases between the two germline ends. Germline loops: CDR1 MDHEN, CDR2 SYDVKM. The CDR3 sequence is 13 residues long. The CDR3: CASEGVSTDTQYF. In DNA form, the CDR3 reads TGTGCCAGCGAGGGGGTTAGCACAGATACGCAGTATTTT.

This clonotype was observed a handful of times. The V call is TRBV12-3 or TRBV12-4, the J call TRBJ2-7, with 7 bases fitting TRBD2. V lost 3 bases, J lost 2 bases, and 10 bases stayed unmatched. This CDR3 is built from 16 residues. The CDR3 loop reads CASSFVVSGPAYEQYF. CDR3 nucleotides: TGTGCCAGCAGTTTCGTGGTTAGCGGGCCAGCCTACGAGCAGTACTTC.

V is TRBV7-2 and J is TRBJ2-3; TRBD2 matches 7 bases. Germline-derived CDR1 and CDR2 are SGHTA and FQGNSA. The CDR3 sequence is 14 residues long. V was clipped by 3 bases and J by 4 bases; unmatched bases: 4. The CDR3 nucleotides are TGTGCCAGCAGCTTTCGAGCGGGACCAGATACGCAGTATTTT. Translating it yields CASSFRAGPDTQYF.

The chain carries TRBV20-1 and TRBJ2-3; 8 nucleotides align to TRBD2. The junction had 7 bases not matched to a gene; V was cut back by 5 bases and J by 6 bases. This CDR3 contains 13 residues. Germline CDR1 reads DFQATT; CDR2 reads SNEGSKA (reference sequence). The CDR3, as DNA: TGCAGTGCTTTTAGCGGGAAAGGGGATACGCAGTATTTT. Its protein product is CSAFSGKGDTQYF.

The chain employs TRBV5-1 and TRBJ1-2; 8 bases are a match to TRBD1. V lost 4 bases, J lost 4 bases, and 9 bases stayed unmatched. This CDR3 is 15 amino acids long. Germline CDR1 is SGHRS and CDR2 is YFSETQ. The CDR3 DNA is TGCGCCAGCAGCCCGGAAGGACAGGGTGCCTATGGCTACACCTTC. This gives the protein CASSPEGQGAYGYTF.

This clonotype was seen a few times. This chain connects TRBV7-9 to TRBJ1-1; no definite D call. Germline V gene data show CDR1 as SEHNR and CDR2 as FQNEAQ (reference sequence). The CDR3 consists of 13 residues. With 4 bases removed from V and 4 bases from J, the gap between germline ends came to 10 bases. CDR3 protein: CASSSRSFTEAFF. DNA for the CDR3: TGTGCCAGCAGCTCCCGATCTTTCACTGAAGCTTTCTTT.

This clonotype was seen at least ten times. This sequence joins TRBV7-6 and TRBJ2-2; 10 bases map to TRBD2. CDR3 length equals 18 residues. Germline V gene data show CDR1 as SGHVS and CDR2 as FNYEAQ. V lost 8 bases to trimming and J lost 0 bases; unmatched junction nucleotides: 12. DNA for the CDR3: TGTGCCAGCGGAGTCGGCCTAGCGGGAGCCGCGAACACCGGGGAGCTGTTTTTT. Translated: CASGVGLAGAANTGELFF. Based on the CDR3 plus reference TRBV7-6 and TRBJ2-2, the full variable domain is GAGVSQSPRYKVTKRGQDVALRCDPISGHVSLYWYRQALGQGPEFLTYFNYEAQQDKSGLPNDRFSAERPEGSISTLTIQRTEQRDSAMYRCASGVGLAGAANTGELFFGEGSRLTVL.

The chain joins TRBV28 to TRBJ1-2, with D hard to call. This CDR3 spans 12 amino acids. Germline-derived CDR1 and CDR2 are MDHEN and SYDVKM. V was trimmed by 4 bases and J by 5 bases, leaving 8 bases between them. The CDR3 sequence is CASSSLIYGYTF. CDR3 nucleotides: TGTGCCAGCAGTTCCTTAATTTATGGCTACACCTTC.

This clonotype has a handful of counts. This chain uses TRBV28 with TRBJ2-1; 9 positions match TRBD1. Losses at the gene ends were 4 bases for V and 8 bases for J; bases not matched to a gene: 6. Germline assignment: CDR1 MDHEN and CDR2 SYDVKM. The CDR3 length is 14 residues. CDR3 DNA sequence: TGTGCCAGCAGTTCCCGGGACAGGGATCATGAGCAGTTCTTC. Residues: CASSSRDRDHEQFF.

Many counts were recorded for this clonotype. The CDR3 nucleotides are TGTGCCAGCAGCCCCCCAAGGGCCCGAGGGGTAGGAGCTTTCTTT. Its translation is CASSPPRARGVGAFF. The chain links TRBV28 to TRBJ1-1; maybe TRBD1 (5 bases). Between the trimmed V and J ends, which lost 6 bases and 10 bases, there was a span of 24 bases. The germline CDR1 and CDR2 sequences are MDHEN and SYDVKM. The CDR3 spans 15 residues.

The chain recombines TRBV7-3 with TRBJ2-1; the D is unclear. Germline V gene data show CDR1 as SGHTA and CDR2 as FQGTGA. With 3 bases removed from V and 0 bases from J, the gap between germline ends came to 12 bases. This CDR3 region has 16 residues. As DNA, the CDR3 is TGTGCCAGCAGCTTCGGTGGACGGATCTCCTACAATGAGCAGTTCTTC. The encoded protein is CASSFGGRISYNEQFF.

This clonotype was counted once. The J gene is TRBJ1-1, the V gene TRBV20-1; weak D call: TRBD1 (5 bases). Germline lookup yields CDR1 DFQATT and CDR2 SNEGSKA (reference sequence). The V gene lost 1 base and the J gene lost 4 bases, with 13 bases spanning the gap. This CDR3 comprises 14 residues. The chain's CDR3 is CSARGWGRATEAFF. The DNA of the CDR3 is TGCAGTGCTAGAGGCTGGGGCCGGGCCACTGAAGCTTTCTTT.

This chain connects TRBV5-6 to TRBJ2-5; D gene uncertain. Germline CDR1 SGHDT, CDR2 YYEEEE. This CDR3 region has 11 residues. Deletions cut 3 bases from V and 5 bases from J, with 5 bases between. CDR3 amino acids: CASSWAETQYF. CDR3 sequence (DNA): TGTGCCAGCAGCTGGGCGGAGACCCAGTACTTC.

The chain carries TRBV5-1 and TRBJ2-7; the match to TRBD2 covers 10 bases. The CDR3 contains 16 residues. Germline CDR1 reads SGHRS; CDR2 reads YFSETQ. Trimming removed 4 bases from V and 1 base from J; junction bases left unmatched: 8. CDR3 DNA sequence: TGCGCCAGCAGCCCCGGCGGGACTAGCGCTTCCTACGAGCAGTACTTC. Its translation: CASSPGGTSASYEQYF.

This clonotype was seen many times. The chain couples TRBV19 to TRBJ2-7; D is perhaps TRBD1 (5 bases). Per the germline V gene, CDR1 is LNHDA and CDR2 is SQIVND (reference sequence). Trimming took 3 bases from V and 2 from J, leaving 8 bases between them. This CDR3 is 13 amino acids long. CDR3 sequence: CASSMTATYEQYF. The CDR3 nucleotides are TGTGCCAGTAGTATGACAGCGACCTACGAGCAGTACTTC.

Only a few counts were recorded for this clonotype. The chain recombines TRBV7-9 with TRBJ2-1, with 10 positions matching TRBD2. J gave up 6 bases and V 1 base, and 9 bases lay outside the gene matches. This CDR3 has 17 residues. Germline loops: CDR1 SEHNR, CDR2 FQNEAQ (reference sequence). The DNA of the CDR3 is TGTGCCAGCAGCTTAGGGGCTAGCGGGAGAGTGGGCAATGAGCAGTTCTTC. Translated: CASSLGASGRVGNEQFF.

The V call is TRBV24-1, the J call TRBJ1-5; D unclear. The germline V gene encodes CDR1 KGHDR and CDR2 SFDVKD. V gave up 6 bases and J gave up 3 bases, with 17 bases separating them. The CDR3 sequence is 16 residues long. In DNA, the CDR3 is TGTGCCACCAGTTTGAGGCCCCGTGGGGTCAATCAGCCCCAGCATTTT. It yields the protein CATSLRPRGVNQPQHF.

The table lists this clonotype with a few counts. This chain uses TRBV7-3 with TRBJ2-5; D remains ambiguous. Trimming took off 6 bases at V and 3 bases at J, with 11 bases between the two ends. In germline, CDR1 is SGHTA, CDR2 FQGTGA. This CDR3 spans 13 amino acids. The CDR3 spells CASSRALEETQYF. DNA for the CDR3: TGTGCCAGCAGTCGGGCCCTCGAAGAGACCCAGTACTTC.

This clonotype came up a few times. The chain recombines TRBV14 with TRBJ2-2; D could derive from TRBD1 or TRBD2 (5 bases each). CDR1 and CDR2 (germline): SGHDN, FVKESK. The ends were cut back, 4 bases at V and 3 bases at J, with 21 bases in the middle. The CDR3 runs to 18 residues. CDR3 nucleotides: TGTGCCAGCAGCCCCATCACCGGGGCCTCCCGCTACACCGGGGAGCTGTTTTTT. Its translation: CASSPITGASRYTGELFF.

This clonotype turned up a few times. The chain has TRBV6-1 and TRBJ1-2; D not resolved. Germline V gives CDR1 MNHNS, CDR2 SASEGT. The CDR3 has 14 amino acids. V was shortened by 7 bases and J by 4 bases, with 16 bases between the two germline ends. CDR3 bases: TGTGCCAGCACCAAGGAGCTACGGAGCTATGGCTACACCTTC. It yields the protein CASTKELRSYGYTF.

The chain employs TRBV6-6 and TRBJ2-7; D unresolved. The CDR3 loop spans 12 amino acids. Germline CDR1 reads MNHNY; CDR2 reads SVGAGI (reference sequence). Deletions cut 8 bases from V and 0 bases from J, with 8 bases between. CDR3 residues: CASERVSYEQYF. CDR3 DNA sequence: TGTGCCAGCGAAAGGGTCTCCTACGAGCAGTACTTC.

CDR3 residues: CASSRSPGQAGSPLHF. CDR3 nucleotides: TGTGCCAGCAGCCGCTCACCAGGACAGGCGGGTTCGCCCCTCCACTTT. V is TRBV6-4 and J is TRBJ1-6; 7 bases are shared with TRBD1. V was pared by 6 bases and J by 13 bases, with 18 bases of the junction left unmatched. CDR3 length: 16 amino acids. Germline V gene data show CDR1 as MRHNA and CDR2 as SNTAGT.

This clonotype was seen a handful of times. J is TRBJ1-2 and V is TRBV5-1; D may be TRBD1 (6 bases). CDR3 size: 13 residues. Germline V lookup: CDR1 SGHRS, CDR2 YFSETQ. V was pared by 0 bases and J by 3 bases, with 6 bases between. CDR3 bases: TGCGCCAGCAGCTTGGGACAGGACTATGGCTACACCTTC. Protein product: CASSLGQDYGYTF.

The chain uses TRBV15 and TRBJ1-3, with no clear D. Trimming stripped 1 base from V and 0 bases from J, with 13 bases between. From germline, CDR1 is LNHNV and CDR2 YYDKDF (reference sequence). The CDR3 runs to 17 residues. CDR3 DNA sequence: TGTGCCACCAGCAGAGCGCCCGTCTTCTTCTCTGGAAACACCATATATTTT. Encoded protein: CATSRAPVFFSGNTIYF.

This clonotype occurred a few times. The J gene is TRBJ2-7, the V gene TRBV20-1; D uncertain. The V and J ends lost 5 bases and 6 bases respectively, with 11 bases between them. Germline V gene data show CDR1 as DFQATT and CDR2 as SNEGSKA (reference sequence). The CDR3 sequence is 11 residues long. The CDR3 bases are TGCAGTGCTTGGCAGGATTCCGAGCAGTACTTC. Its protein is CSAWQDSEQYF.

This clonotype was found a few times. V usage is TRBV30 and J usage is TRBJ2-2; 7 nucleotides align to TRBD1. The J segment lost 4 bases and the V segment lost 4 bases, leaving 6 bases of the junction unmatched. Germline V lookup: CDR1 GTSNPN, CDR2 SVGIG (reference sequence). The CDR3 extends over 14 amino acids. The CDR3 is CAWNPGQITGELFF. CDR3 bases: TGTGCCTGGAATCCGGGACAGATCACCGGGGAGCTGTTTTTT.